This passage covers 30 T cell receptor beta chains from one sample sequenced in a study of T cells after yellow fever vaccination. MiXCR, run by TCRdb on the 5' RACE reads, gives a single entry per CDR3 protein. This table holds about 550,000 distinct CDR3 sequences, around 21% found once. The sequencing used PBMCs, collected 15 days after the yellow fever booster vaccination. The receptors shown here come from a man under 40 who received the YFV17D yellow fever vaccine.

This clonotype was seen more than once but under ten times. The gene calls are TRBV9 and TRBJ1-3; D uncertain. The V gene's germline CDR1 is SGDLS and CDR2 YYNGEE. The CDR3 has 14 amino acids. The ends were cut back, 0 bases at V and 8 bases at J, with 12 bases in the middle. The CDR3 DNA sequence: TGTGCCAGCAGCGTAGTCCCAACCGAGGACACCATATATTTT. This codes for CASSVVPTEDTIYF. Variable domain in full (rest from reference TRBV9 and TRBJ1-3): DSGVTQTPKHLITATGQRVTLRCSPRSGDLSVYWYQQSLDQGLQFLIQYYNGEERAKGNILERFSAQQFPDLHSELNLSSLELGDSALYFCASSVVPTEDTIYFGEGSWLTVV.

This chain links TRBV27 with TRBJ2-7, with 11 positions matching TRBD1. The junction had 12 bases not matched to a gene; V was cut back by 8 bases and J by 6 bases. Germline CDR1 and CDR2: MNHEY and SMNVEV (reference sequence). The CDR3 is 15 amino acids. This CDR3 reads CASCTTGTGGGEQYF. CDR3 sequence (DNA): TGTGCCAGCTGCACCACCGGGACAGGGGGAGGCGAGCAGTACTTC.

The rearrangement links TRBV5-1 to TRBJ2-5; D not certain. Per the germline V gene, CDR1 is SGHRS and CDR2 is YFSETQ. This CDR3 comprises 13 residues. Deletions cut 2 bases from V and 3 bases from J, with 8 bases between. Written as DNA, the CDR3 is TGCGCCAGCAGCTTAGGAATGAAAGAGACCCAGTACTTC. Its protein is CASSLGMKETQYF.

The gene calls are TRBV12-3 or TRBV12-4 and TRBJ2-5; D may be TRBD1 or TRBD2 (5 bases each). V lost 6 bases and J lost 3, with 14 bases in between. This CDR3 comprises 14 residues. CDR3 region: CASSRDRPEETQYF. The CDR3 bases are TGTGCCAGCAGCCGGGACCGGCCAGAAGAGACCCAGTACTTC.

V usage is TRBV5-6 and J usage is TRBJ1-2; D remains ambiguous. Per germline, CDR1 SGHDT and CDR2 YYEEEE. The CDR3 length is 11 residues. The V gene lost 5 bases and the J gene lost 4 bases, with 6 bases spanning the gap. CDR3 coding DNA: TGTGCCAGCAGAGCGACCTATGGCTACACCTTC. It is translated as CASRATYGYTF. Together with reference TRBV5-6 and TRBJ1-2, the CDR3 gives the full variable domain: DAGVTQSPTHLIKTRGQQVTLRCSPKSGHDTVSWYQQALGQGPQFIFQYYEEEERQRGNFPDRFSGHQFPNYSSELNVNALLLGDSALYLCASRATYGYTFGSGTRLTVV.

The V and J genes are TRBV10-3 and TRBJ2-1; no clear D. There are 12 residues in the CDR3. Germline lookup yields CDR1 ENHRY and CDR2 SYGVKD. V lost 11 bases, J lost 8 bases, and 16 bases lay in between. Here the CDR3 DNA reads TGTGCCTCGCCCTACTCCGCGGATGAGCAGTTCTTC. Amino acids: CASPYSADEQFF.

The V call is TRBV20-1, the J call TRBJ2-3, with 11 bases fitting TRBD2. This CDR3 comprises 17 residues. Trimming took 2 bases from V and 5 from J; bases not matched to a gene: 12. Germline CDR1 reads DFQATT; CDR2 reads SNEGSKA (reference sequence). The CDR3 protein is CSARPLSVAGGLDTQYF. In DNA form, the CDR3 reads TGCAGTGCTAGACCCCTTTCTGTAGCGGGAGGGTTAGATACGCAGTATTTT.

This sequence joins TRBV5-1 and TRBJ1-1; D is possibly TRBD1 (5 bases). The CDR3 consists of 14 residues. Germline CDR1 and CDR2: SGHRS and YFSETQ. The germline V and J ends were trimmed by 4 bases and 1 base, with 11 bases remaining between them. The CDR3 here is CASSIRGQNTEAFF. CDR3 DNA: TGCGCCAGCAGCATTCGGGGCCAGAACACTGAAGCTTTCTTT.

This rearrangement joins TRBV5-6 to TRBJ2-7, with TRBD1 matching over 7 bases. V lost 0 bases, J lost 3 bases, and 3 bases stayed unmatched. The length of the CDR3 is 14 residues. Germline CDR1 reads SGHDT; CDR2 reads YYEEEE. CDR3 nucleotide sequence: TGTGCCAGCAGCTTGGCAGGACAGGTCTACGAGCAGTACTTC. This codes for CASSLAGQVYEQYF.

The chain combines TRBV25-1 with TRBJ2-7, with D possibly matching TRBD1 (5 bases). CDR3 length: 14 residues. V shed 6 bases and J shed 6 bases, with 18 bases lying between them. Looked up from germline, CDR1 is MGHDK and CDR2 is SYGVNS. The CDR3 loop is CASRPRGPMGEQYF. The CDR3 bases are TGTGCCAGCAGACCTAGGGGCCCCATGGGCGAGCAGTACTTC.

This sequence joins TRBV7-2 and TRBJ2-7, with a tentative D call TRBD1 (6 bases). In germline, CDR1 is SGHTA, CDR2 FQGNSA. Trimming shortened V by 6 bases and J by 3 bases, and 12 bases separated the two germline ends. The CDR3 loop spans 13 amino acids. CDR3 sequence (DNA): TGTGCCAGCAGTTCCAGGGGTAGCTACGAGCAGTACTTC. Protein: CASSSRGSYEQYF. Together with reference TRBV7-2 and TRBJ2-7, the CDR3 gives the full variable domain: GAGVSQSPSNKVTEKGKDVELRCDPISGHTALYWYRQSLGQGLEFLIYFQGNSAPDKSGLPSDRFSAERTGGSVSTLTIQRTQQEDSAVYLCASSSRGSYEQYFGPGTRLTVT.

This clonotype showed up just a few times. In DNA, the CDR3 is TGTGCCAGCAGCTTGGACAGTTTCAATTCACCCCTCCACTTT. Residues: CASSLDSFNSPLHF. The chain links TRBV5-6 to TRBJ1-6; D not resolved. The CDR3 sequence is 14 residues long. The germline V and J ends were trimmed by 0 bases and 7 bases, with 8 bases remaining between them. The V gene's germline CDR1 is SGHDT and CDR2 YYEEEE.

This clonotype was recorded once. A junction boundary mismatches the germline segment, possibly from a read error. The CDR3 reads CAWSGVSQETQCF. The DNA for the CDR3 is TGTGCCTGGAGTGGTGTGTCCCAAGAGACCCAGTGCTTC. The chain is built from TRBV30 and TRBJ2-5; D call uncertain. This CDR3 region has 13 residues. Germline CDR1 and CDR2: GTSNPN and SVGIG (reference sequence).

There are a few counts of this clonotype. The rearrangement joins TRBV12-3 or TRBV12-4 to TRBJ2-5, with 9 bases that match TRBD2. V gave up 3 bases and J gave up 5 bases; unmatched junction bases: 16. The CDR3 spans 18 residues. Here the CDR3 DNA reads TGTGCCAGCAGTTTTGTGATGTTTAGCGGGAGAACGGGGGAGACCCAGTACTTC. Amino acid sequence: CASSFVMFSGRTGETQYF.

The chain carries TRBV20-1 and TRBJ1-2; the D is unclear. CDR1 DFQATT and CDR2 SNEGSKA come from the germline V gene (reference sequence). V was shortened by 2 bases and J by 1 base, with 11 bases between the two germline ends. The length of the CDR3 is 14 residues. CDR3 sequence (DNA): TGCAGTGCTAGATCCGGGGTACATAACTATGGCTACACCTTC. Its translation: CSARSGVHNYGYTF.

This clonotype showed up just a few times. The CDR3 DNA reads as TGTGCCAGCTCATCAGGTAGCGGGATCTACAATGAGCAGTTCTTC. As protein: CASSSGSGIYNEQFF. The chain carries TRBV18 and TRBJ2-1; 8 nucleotides align to TRBD2. V lost 5 bases, J lost 3 bases, and 6 bases stayed unmatched. The CDR3 contains 15 residues. Germline CDR1 KGHSH, CDR2 LQKENI.

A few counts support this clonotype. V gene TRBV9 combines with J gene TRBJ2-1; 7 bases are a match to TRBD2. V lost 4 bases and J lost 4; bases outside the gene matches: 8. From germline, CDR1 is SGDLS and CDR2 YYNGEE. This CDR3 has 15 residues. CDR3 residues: CASSPASGGYNEQFF. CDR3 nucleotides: TGTGCCAGCAGCCCTGCTAGCGGTGGATACAATGAGCAGTTCTTC.

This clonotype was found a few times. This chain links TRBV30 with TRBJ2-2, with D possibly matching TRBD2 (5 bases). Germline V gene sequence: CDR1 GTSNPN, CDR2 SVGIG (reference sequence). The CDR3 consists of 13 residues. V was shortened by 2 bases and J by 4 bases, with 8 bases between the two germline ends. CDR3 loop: CAWSPGSTGELFF. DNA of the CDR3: TGTGCCTGGAGTCCGGGGTCCACCGGGGAGCTGTTTTTT.

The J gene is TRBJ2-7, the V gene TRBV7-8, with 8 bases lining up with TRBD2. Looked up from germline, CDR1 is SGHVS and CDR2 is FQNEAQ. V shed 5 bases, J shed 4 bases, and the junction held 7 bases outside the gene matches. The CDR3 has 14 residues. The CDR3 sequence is CASSPIAGRYEQYF. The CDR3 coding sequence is TGTGCCAGCAGCCCGATAGCGGGAAGGTACGAGCAGTACTTC.

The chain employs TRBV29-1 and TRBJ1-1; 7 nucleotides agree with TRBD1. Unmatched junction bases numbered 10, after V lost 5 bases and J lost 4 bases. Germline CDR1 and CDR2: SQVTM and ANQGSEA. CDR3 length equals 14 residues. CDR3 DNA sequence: TGCAGCGTTTCGCAAACAGGGGTTATCACTGAAGCTTTCTTT. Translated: CSVSQTGVITEAFF.

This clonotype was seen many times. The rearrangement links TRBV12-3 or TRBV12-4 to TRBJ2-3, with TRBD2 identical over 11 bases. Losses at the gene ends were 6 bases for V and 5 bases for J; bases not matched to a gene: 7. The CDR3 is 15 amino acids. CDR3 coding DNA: TGTGCCAGCAGAAGCCCTGGACTAGCGGGAGATACGCAGTATTTT. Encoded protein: CASRSPGLAGDTQYF.

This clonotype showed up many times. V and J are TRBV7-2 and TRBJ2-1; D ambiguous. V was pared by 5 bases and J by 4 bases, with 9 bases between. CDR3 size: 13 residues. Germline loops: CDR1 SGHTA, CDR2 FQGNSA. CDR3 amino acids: CASSSISYNEQFF. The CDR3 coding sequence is TGTGCCAGCAGCAGTATATCGTACAATGAGCAGTTCTTC. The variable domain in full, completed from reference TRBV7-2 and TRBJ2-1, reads GAGVSQSPSNKVTEKGKDVELRCDPISGHTALYWYRQSLGQGLEFLIYFQGNSAPDKSGLPSDRFSAERTGGSVSTLTIQRTQQEDSAVYLCASSSISYNEQFFGPGTRLTVL.

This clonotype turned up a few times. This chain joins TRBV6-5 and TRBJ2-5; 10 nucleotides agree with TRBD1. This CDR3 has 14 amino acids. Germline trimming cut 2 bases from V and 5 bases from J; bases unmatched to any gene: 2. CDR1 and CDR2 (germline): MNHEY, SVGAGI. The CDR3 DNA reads TGTGCCAGCAGTTACGGGACAGGGGCTGAGACCCAGTACTTC. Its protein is CASSYGTGAETQYF.

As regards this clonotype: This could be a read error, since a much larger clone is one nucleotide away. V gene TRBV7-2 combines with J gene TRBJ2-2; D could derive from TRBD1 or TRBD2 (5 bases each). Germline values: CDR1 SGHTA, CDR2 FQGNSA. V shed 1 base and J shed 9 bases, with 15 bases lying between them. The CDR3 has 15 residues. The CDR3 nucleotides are TGTGCCAGCAGCTTAGGGGGCCCAGGGACCTGGGAGCTGTTTTTT. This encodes CASSLGGPGTWELFF.

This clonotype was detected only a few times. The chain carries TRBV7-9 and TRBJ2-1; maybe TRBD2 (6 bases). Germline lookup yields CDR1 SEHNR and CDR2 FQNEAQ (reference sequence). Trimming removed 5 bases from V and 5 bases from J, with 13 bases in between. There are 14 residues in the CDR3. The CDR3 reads CASSVGGSHNEQFF. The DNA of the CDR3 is TGTGCCAGCAGCGTCGGGGGTTCCCACAATGAGCAGTTCTTC.

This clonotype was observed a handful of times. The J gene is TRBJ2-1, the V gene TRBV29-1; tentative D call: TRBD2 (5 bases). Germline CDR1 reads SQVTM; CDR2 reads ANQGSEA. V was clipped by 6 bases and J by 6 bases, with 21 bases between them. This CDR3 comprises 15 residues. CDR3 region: CSVPRHASSGNEQFF. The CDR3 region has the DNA TGCAGCGTCCCCCGCCACGCTAGCTCCGGCAATGAGCAGTTCTTC.

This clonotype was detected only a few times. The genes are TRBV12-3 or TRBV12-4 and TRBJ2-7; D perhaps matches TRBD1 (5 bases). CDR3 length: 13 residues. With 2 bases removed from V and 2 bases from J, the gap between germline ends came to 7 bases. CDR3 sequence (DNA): TGTGCCAGCAGTTTAACGACAGCCTACGAGCAGTACTTC. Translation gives CASSLTTAYEQYF.

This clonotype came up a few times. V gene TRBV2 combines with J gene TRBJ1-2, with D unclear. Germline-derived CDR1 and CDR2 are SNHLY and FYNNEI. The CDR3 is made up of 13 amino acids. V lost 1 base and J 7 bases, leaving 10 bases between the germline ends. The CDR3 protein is CASSEVGDGGYTF. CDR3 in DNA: TGTGCCAGCAGTGAAGTCGGGGATGGTGGCTACACCTTC.

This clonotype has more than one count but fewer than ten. CDR3 DNA sequence: TGCGCCAGCAGCTTTAGCCTCATGAACACTGAAGCTTTCTTT. It is translated as CASSFSLMNTEAFF. V gene TRBV5-1 combines with J gene TRBJ1-1, with no clear D. This CDR3 has 14 residues. Germline V gene sequence: CDR1 SGHRS, CDR2 YFSETQ. Trimming cost V 2 bases and J 0 bases, with 8 bases left between them.

The CDR3 protein is CASSRNSGPIQPQHF. The CDR3, as DNA: TGTGCCAGCAGCCGCAATTCGGGGCCTATACAGCCCCAGCATTTT. The chain couples TRBV28 to TRBJ1-5; tentative D call: TRBD1 (5 bases). The CDR3 consists of 15 residues. Germline CDR1 reads MDHEN; CDR2 reads SYDVKM. Trimming took off 6 bases at V and 7 bases at J, with 19 bases between the two ends. The full variable domain, its missing parts supplied by reference TRBV28 and TRBJ1-5, is DVKVTQSSRYLVKRTGEKVFLECVQDMDHENMFWYRQDPGLGLRLIYFSYDVKMKEKGDIPEGYSVSREKKERFSLILESASTNQTSMYLCASSRNSGPIQPQHFGDGTRLSIL.